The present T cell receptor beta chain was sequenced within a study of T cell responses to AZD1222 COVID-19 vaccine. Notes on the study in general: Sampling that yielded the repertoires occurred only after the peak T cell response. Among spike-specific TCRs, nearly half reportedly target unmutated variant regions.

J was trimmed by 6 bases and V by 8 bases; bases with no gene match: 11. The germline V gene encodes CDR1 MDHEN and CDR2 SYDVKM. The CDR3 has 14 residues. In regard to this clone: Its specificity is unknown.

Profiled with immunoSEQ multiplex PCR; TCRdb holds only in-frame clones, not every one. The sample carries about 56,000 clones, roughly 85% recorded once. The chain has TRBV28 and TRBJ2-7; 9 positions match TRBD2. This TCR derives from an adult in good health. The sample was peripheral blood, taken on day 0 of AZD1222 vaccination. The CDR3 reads CASRPRRRGGEQYF. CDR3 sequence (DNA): TGTGCCAGCCGCCCTCGGAGGCGGGGGGGCGAGCAGTACTTC.